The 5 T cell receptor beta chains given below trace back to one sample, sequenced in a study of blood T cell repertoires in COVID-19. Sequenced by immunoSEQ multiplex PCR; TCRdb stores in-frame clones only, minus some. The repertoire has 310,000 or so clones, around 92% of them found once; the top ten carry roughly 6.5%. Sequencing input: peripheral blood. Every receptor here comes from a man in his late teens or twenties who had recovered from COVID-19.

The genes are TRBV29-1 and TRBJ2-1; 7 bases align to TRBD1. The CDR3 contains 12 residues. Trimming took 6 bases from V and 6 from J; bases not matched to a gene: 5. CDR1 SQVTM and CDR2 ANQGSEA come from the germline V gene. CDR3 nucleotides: TGCAGCGTCGCACAGGGGCTCAATGAGCAGTTCTTC. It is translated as CSVAQGLNEQFF.

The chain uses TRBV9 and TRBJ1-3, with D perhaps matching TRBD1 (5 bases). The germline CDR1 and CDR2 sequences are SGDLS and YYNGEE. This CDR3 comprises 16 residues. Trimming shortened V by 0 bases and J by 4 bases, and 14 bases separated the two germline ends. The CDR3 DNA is TGTGCCAGCAGCGTAGTAGTTGGGGCGCCGGGAAACACCATATATTTT. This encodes CASSVVVGAPGNTIYF.

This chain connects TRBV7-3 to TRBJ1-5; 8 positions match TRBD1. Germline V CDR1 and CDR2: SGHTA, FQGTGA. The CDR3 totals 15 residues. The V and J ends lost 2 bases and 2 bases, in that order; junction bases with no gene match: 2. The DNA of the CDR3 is TGTGCCAGCAGCTTAGACAGGGGCGGCAATCAGCCCCAGCATTTT. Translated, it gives CASSLDRGGNQPQHF.

CDR3 bases: TGTGCCAGCAGTTACTCCAGGACAGGGGAATATGGCTACACCTTC. Protein product: CASSYSRTGEYGYTF. The V and J genes are TRBV6-5 and TRBJ1-2; 9 bases fit TRBD1. Germline assignment: CDR1 MNHEY and CDR2 SVGAGI. The CDR3 runs to 15 residues. V shed 0 bases, J shed 5 bases, and the junction held 4 bases outside the gene matches.

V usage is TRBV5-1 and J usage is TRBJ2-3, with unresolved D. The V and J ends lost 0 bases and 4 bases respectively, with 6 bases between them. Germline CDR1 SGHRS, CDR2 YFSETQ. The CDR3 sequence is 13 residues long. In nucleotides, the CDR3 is TGCGCCAGCAGCTTGGCAACAGCAGATACGCAGTATTTT. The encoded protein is CASSLATADTQYF.